Below, 25 T cell receptor beta chains from the same sample are listed, as sequenced in a study of PD-L1 blockade in urothelial cancer. TCRdb's table, derived via immunoSEQ multiplex PCR, lists solely in-frame clones and lacks some. Of fewer than 40,000 clones listed, around nine tenths are singletons. Sequences were derived from PBMCs, sampled around atezolizumab (anti-PD-L1) treatment. These receptors came from an older man with urothelial cancer.

J is TRBJ2-7 and V is TRBV28, with TRBD1 identical over 12 bases. Trimming took 6 bases from V and 6 from J; bases not matched to a gene: 6. The CDR3 loop spans 14 amino acids. The germline CDR1 and CDR2 sequences are MDHEN and SYDVKM. CDR3 sequence (DNA): TGTGCCAGCAGAGGGACAGGGGGCGCTTCCGAGCAGTACTTC. This codes for CASRGTGGASEQYF.

This clone was counted a few times. The rearrangement joins TRBV28 to TRBJ1-2; a weak D match, TRBD1 (6 bases). The CDR3 totals 12 residues. V dropped 7 bases and J dropped 8 bases, with 14 bases sitting between them. CDR1 and CDR2 from the germline V gene are MDHEN and SYDVKM. The DNA for the CDR3 is TGTGCCAGCATCAGGGCCAGGGGAGGCTACACCTTC. As protein: CASIRARGGYTF.

This chain links TRBV29-1 with TRBJ1-4; a weak D match, TRBD1 (6 bases). Germline V lookup: CDR1 SQVTM, CDR2 ANQGSEA. The CDR3 has 13 residues. The germline V and J ends were trimmed by 7 bases and 7 bases, with 16 bases remaining between them. CDR3 DNA: TGCAGCGGAGGAAACAGGGCGGGTGAAAAACTGTTTTTT. It translates to CSGGNRAGEKLFF.

This chain links TRBV4-2 with TRBJ2-3; 10 bases align to TRBD2. Germline lookup yields CDR1 LGHNA and CDR2 YNFKEQ. V lost 0 bases to trimming and J lost 6 bases; unmatched junction nucleotides: 9. The CDR3 extends over 17 amino acids. CDR3 amino acids: CASSQEGLAAGGDTQYF. CDR3 nucleotide sequence: TGTGCCAGCAGCCAAGAGGGGCTAGCAGCGGGGGGGGATACGCAGTATTTT.

The V and J genes are TRBV6-6 and TRBJ2-7, with unresolved D. The CDR3 consists of 12 residues. Trimming removed 4 bases at V and 4 bases at J, with 8 bases between. Per the germline V gene, CDR1 is MNHNY and CDR2 is SVGAGI (reference sequence). The CDR3 reads CASSLVAYEQYF. CDR3 nucleotide sequence: TGTGCCAGCAGTTTAGTAGCATACGAGCAGTACTTC.

CDR3 bases: TGTGCCAGCAGTGAACTAGCGGGAACCACAGATACGCAGTATTTT. Its protein is CASSELAGTTDTQYF. The chain employs TRBV6-4 and TRBJ2-3, with 10 bases fitting TRBD2. The V segment lost 3 bases and the J segment 2 bases; nucleotides outside the gene matches: 2. Germline V gives CDR1 MRHNA, CDR2 SNTAGT. The CDR3 has 15 amino acids.

This clone has just a few counts. The V call is TRBV15, the J call TRBJ2-2; 9 positions match TRBD2. The V segment lost 5 bases and the J segment 7 bases; nucleotides outside the gene matches: 5. This CDR3 comprises 14 residues. CDR1 and CDR2 (germline): LNHNV, YYDKDF (reference sequence). CDR3 in amino acids: CATSPRAGGGELFF. CDR3 bases: TGTGCCACCAGCCCCCGAGCGGGAGGCGGGGAGCTGTTTTTT.

The chain recombines TRBV11-2 with TRBJ2-3; TRBD2 matches 10 bases. V dropped 2 bases and J dropped 3; count of bases not matched to a gene: 11. Germline loops: CDR1 SGHAT, CDR2 FQNNGV. This CDR3 region has 18 residues. The CDR3: CASSLRAGGPFGTDTQYF. The CDR3 DNA reads as TGTGCCAGCAGCTTACGAGCGGGAGGGCCGTTTGGTACAGATACGCAGTATTTT.

The chain carries TRBV27 and TRBJ1-6; 9 nucleotides line up with TRBD1. With V trimmed by 4 bases and J by 10 bases, 5 bases remained unmatched. The CDR3 totals 14 residues. CDR1 is MNHEY, CDR2 SMNVEV, per germline (reference sequence). CDR3: CASSSGQGSSPLHF. The CDR3 nucleotides read TGTGCCAGCAGTTCCGGACAGGGGAGCTCACCCCTCCACTTT.

The chain carries TRBV5-4 and TRBJ2-1, with D possibly TRBD2 on 5 matching bases. Trimming stripped 4 bases from V and 0 bases from J, with 14 bases between. Germline CDR1 reads SGHNT; CDR2 reads YYREEE (reference sequence). The CDR3 is 16 amino acids. In DNA form, the CDR3 reads TGTGCCAGCAGCCCCGGAGCGGACCCCTCCTACAATGAGCAGTTCTTC. It codes for CASSPGADPSYNEQFF.

The CDR3 region is CASSLAGSTDTQYF. The CDR3 DNA follows: TGCGCCAGCAGCTTGGCGGGTAGCACAGATACGCAGTATTTT. The rearrangement uses TRBV5-1 and TRBJ2-3; D not resolved. V lost 0 bases and J 0 bases, leaving 5 bases between the germline ends. Germline V gives CDR1 SGHRS, CDR2 YFSETQ. The length of the CDR3 is 14 residues.

The chain carries TRBV18 and TRBJ2-5; no firm D call. V was clipped by 1 base and J by 9 bases, with 12 bases between them. This CDR3 region has 13 residues. CDR1 and CDR2 (germline): KGHSH, LQKENI. The DNA for the CDR3 is TGTGCCAGCTCACCACTCGGAACGGCGGCCCAGTACTTC. Its translation is CASSPLGTAAQYF.

The rearrangement joins TRBV5-6 to TRBJ2-1; 8 positions match TRBD2. CDR3 size: 16 residues. V lost 7 bases, J lost 2 bases, and 11 bases stayed unmatched. Per germline, CDR1 SGHDT and CDR2 YYEEEE. The CDR3 nucleotides are TGTGCCAGCCTCCGACAAGCGGGAGTAACCTACAATGAGCAGTTCTTC. Translation: CASLRQAGVTYNEQFF.

The CDR3 region is CASSPNRGRDGIQYF. CDR3 DNA sequence: TGTGCCAGCTCACCAAACCGTGGGCGGGACGGCATTCAGTACTTC. This chain links TRBV18 with TRBJ2-4, with TRBD2 as a possible D gene (6 bases). With 2 bases removed from V and 9 bases from J, the gap between germline ends came to 17 bases. In germline, CDR1 is KGHSH, CDR2 LQKENI. The CDR3 loop spans 15 amino acids.

The chain employs TRBV6-6 and TRBJ1-1; 8 positions agree with TRBD1. CDR3 size: 14 residues. V was clipped by 7 bases and J by 6 bases; unmatched bases: 10. From germline, CDR1 is MNHNY and CDR2 SVGAGI (reference sequence). CDR3 DNA sequence: TGTGCCAGCACCCAACAGGGGGTAACCTCTGAAGCTTTCTTT. Amino acids: CASTQQGVTSEAFF.

The gene calls are TRBV6-5 and TRBJ1-2, with 11 positions matching TRBD1. The germline gives CDR1 MNHEY, CDR2 SVGAGI. After removal of 4 bases from V and 4 bases from J, the junction contained 5 bases not matched to a gene. The CDR3 runs to 15 residues. CDR3 DNA sequence: TGTGCCAGCAGTTGGACCGGGACAGGGGGCTATGGCTACACCTTC. Protein sequence: CASSWTGTGGYGYTF.

This clone was detected once. This chain links TRBV6-1 with TRBJ2-3, with D perhaps TRBD1 (5 bases). V shed 10 bases and J shed 3 bases, with 11 bases lying between them. Germline assignment: CDR1 MNHNS and CDR2 SASEGT. The CDR3 extends over 12 amino acids. The CDR3 sequence: CATDSLTDTQYF. The CDR3 DNA reads TGTGCCACCGACAGCTTAACAGATACGCAGTATTTT.

V usage is TRBV7-3 and J usage is TRBJ1-3; D gene ambiguous. This CDR3 is built from 13 residues. V was cut by 2 bases and J by 4 bases, with 6 bases left in between. Germline-derived CDR1 and CDR2 are SGHTA and FQGTGA. This chain's CDR3 is CASSLLHGNTIYF. The CDR3 DNA follows: TGTGCCAGCAGCTTATTACACGGAAACACCATATATTTT.

This clone appeared a single time. V is TRBV6-1 and J is TRBJ2-7; 9 nucleotides line up with TRBD2. The J segment lost 0 bases and the V segment lost 8 bases, leaving 8 bases of the junction unmatched. This CDR3 is 15 amino acids long. Germline V gene data show CDR1 as MNHNS and CDR2 as SASEGT. In DNA, the CDR3 is TGTGCCAGCCGCTCGGCGGGAGGGTCCTCCTACGAGCAGTACTTC. It is translated as CASRSAGGSSYEQYF.

The J gene is TRBJ2-7, the V gene TRBV19; 13 bases agree with TRBD2. The V gene's germline CDR1 is LNHDA and CDR2 SQIVND (reference sequence). The CDR3 extends over 15 amino acids. The V segment lost 2 bases and the J segment 8 bases; nucleotides outside the gene matches: 6. CDR3 DNA: TGTGCCAGTAGTATACCGGGACTAGCGGGAACAAAGCAGTACTTC. It is translated as CASSIPGLAGTKQYF. Drawing the rest from reference TRBV19 and TRBJ2-7, the complete variable domain is DGGITQSPKYLFRKEGQNVTLSCEQNLNHDAMYWYRQDPGQGLRLIYYSQIVNDFQKGDIAEGYSVSREKKESFPLTVTSAQKNPTAFYLCASSIPGLAGTKQYFGPGTRLTVT.

The chain is built from TRBV27 and TRBJ1-1; 8 bases map to TRBD1. Germline CDR1 MNHEY, CDR2 SMNVEV (reference sequence). V lost 6 bases and J lost 3; bases outside the gene matches: 3. The CDR3 consists of 13 residues. In DNA, the CDR3 is TGTGCCAGCAGCGCACAGGGGGACACTGAAGCTTTCTTT. Amino acids: CASSAQGDTEAFF.

The chain carries TRBV12-5 and TRBJ2-1; 13 nucleotides agree with TRBD2. The CDR3 is made up of 15 amino acids. Germline V gene data show CDR1 as LGHNT and CDR2 as FRNRAP. V shed 6 bases, J shed 9 bases, and the junction held 8 bases outside the gene matches. This chain's CDR3 is CASGALAGGPLEQFF. Written as DNA, the CDR3 is TGTGCTAGTGGGGCACTAGCGGGAGGGCCTCTTGAGCAGTTCTTC.

This chain links TRBV6-5 with TRBJ2-1; D possibly corresponds to TRBD2 (5 bases). The CDR3 spans 14 residues. The V gene's germline CDR1 is MNHEY and CDR2 SVGAGI. V shed 0 bases and J shed 9 bases, with 12 bases lying between them. The DNA of the CDR3 is TGTGCCAGCAGTTACTCATGGGGTAGCGCTGAGCAGTTCTTC. Protein sequence: CASSYSWGSAEQFF.

V is TRBV7-9 and J is TRBJ2-3, with D uncertain. V was trimmed by 5 bases and J by 9 bases, leaving 12 bases between them. The CDR3 contains 12 residues. Germline assignment: CDR1 SEHNR and CDR2 FQNEAQ (reference sequence). CDR3 coding DNA: TGTGCCAGCAGCCCCGCCGTCGGGACGCAGTATTTT. It encodes CASSPAVGTQYF. The whole variable domain, remainder taken from reference TRBV7-9 and TRBJ2-3, is DTGVSQNPRHKITKRGQNVTFRCDPISEHNRLYWYRQTLGQGPEFLTYFQNEAQLEKSRLLSDRFSAERPKGSFSTLEIQRTEQGDSAMYLCASSPAVGTQYFGPGTRLTVL.

The chain combines TRBV20-1 with TRBJ1-2; D may be TRBD1 (5 bases). The CDR3 has 9 amino acids. CDR1 and CDR2 (germline): DFQATT, SNEGSKA (reference sequence). Here the CDR3 reads CRAGHGYTF. CDR3 in DNA: TGCAGGGCAGGGCATGGCTACACCTTC.